These 24 T cell receptor beta chains were sequenced from one sample in a study of blood T cells in healthy people across ages (dated by TCRdb to between 2015 and 2016). The receptor library was made with 5' RACE. Sequenced on an Illumina HiSeq 2500. A second PCR of roughly 7 to 11 cycles was performed with a sample-barcoded 5' primer and a J-beta primer mix. TCRdb applied fastp at Q25 and MiXCR to the public reads, then kept only in-frame beta chains. Entries that share a CDR3 protein sequence are merged under the most common genes and DNA. This sample holds roughly 2 million distinct CDR3 sequences; around 50% were observed only once. Approximately 2% of the sample comes from the top ten. Sample: blood. Source of these receptors: a middle-aged woman in good health.

This clonotype was counted between two and nine times. The J gene is TRBJ2-5, the V gene TRBV2, with D unclear. V lost 7 bases and J lost 1, with 13 bases in between. The CDR3 sequence is 14 residues long. Germline CDR1 and CDR2: SNHLY and FYNNEI. For the CDR3, the DNA is TGTGCCAGCATGCGATTCGGAGCCCAAGAGACCCAGTACTTC. It translates to CASMRFGAQETQYF.

The V gene is TRBV7-2, the J gene TRBJ1-5; D gene uncertain. CDR1 and CDR2 (germline): SGHTA, FQGNSA. Trimming shortened V by 5 bases and J by 2 bases, and 16 bases separated the two germline ends. The CDR3 is 16 amino acids. The CDR3 nucleotides are TGTGCCAGCAGCGACCGGGCCCGGGGAGGCAATCAGCCCCAGCATTTT. Encoded protein: CASSDRARGGNQPQHF.

The CDR3 nucleotides read TGCAGTGCTAGAGATAGAACTGATGATGGCTACACCTTC. It codes for CSARDRTDDGYTF. J is TRBJ1-2 and V is TRBV20-1, with D unclear. The CDR3 totals 13 residues. Trimming took 0 bases from V and 6 from J, leaving 11 bases between them. Germline values: CDR1 DFQATT, CDR2 SNEGSKA (reference sequence).

This clonotype turned up a few times. The V and J genes are TRBV6-1 and TRBJ1-5, with 8 bases fitting TRBD1. The CDR3 contains 17 residues. Germline CDR1 is MNHNS and CDR2 is SASEGT. The V segment lost 4 bases and the J segment 0 bases; nucleotides outside the gene matches: 8. The CDR3 loop is CASSGRQGRDSNQPQHF. The CDR3 DNA reads TGTGCCAGCAGTGGCCGACAGGGGAGGGATAGCAATCAGCCCCAGCATTTT.

The rearrangement joins TRBV7-6 to TRBJ2-7, with 8 bases fitting TRBD2. Looked up from germline, CDR1 is SGHVS and CDR2 is FNYEAQ. The CDR3 totals 15 residues. J lost 2 bases, V lost 3 bases, and 6 bases had no gene match. The CDR3 reads CASSLSSGDTYEQYF. CDR3 DNA sequence: TGTGCCAGCAGCTTGAGTAGCGGGGACACCTACGAGCAGTACTTC.

The rearrangement links TRBV5-1 to TRBJ1-1, with TRBD1 identical over 8 bases. Germline-derived CDR1 and CDR2 are SGHRS and YFSETQ. CDR3 length: 12 amino acids. V lost 1 base, J lost 11 bases, and 4 bases stayed unmatched. The DNA of the CDR3 is TGCGCCAGCAGCTTGATCAGGGGGCTGGCTTTCTTT. The encoded protein is CASSLIRGLAFF.

The V gene is TRBV27, the J gene TRBJ2-7; D gene uncertain. Trimming shortened V by 5 bases and J by 5 bases, and 16 bases separated the two germline ends. Germline CDR1 is MNHEY and CDR2 is SMNVEV (reference sequence). The CDR3 has 14 residues. The CDR3 DNA sequence: TGTGCCAGCAGTCTCACGGCCGAAGGCCACGAGCAGTACTTC. Residues: CASSLTAEGHEQYF.

This sequence joins TRBV6-5 and TRBJ2-3, with no clear D. The CDR3 runs 13 residues. Looked up from germline, CDR1 is MNHEY and CDR2 is SVGAGI. Trimming pared 2 bases from V and 5 bases from J, leaving 8 bases between. CDR3 in DNA: TGTGCCAGCAGTTACACTACCATAGATACGCAGTATTTT. It is translated as CASSYTTIDTQYF.

Notes on this clonotype: The germline gene is not matched at one end of the junction; a read error may be the cause. This chain links TRBV11-3 with TRBJ2-3; 8 bases are a match to TRBD1. Looked up from germline, CDR1 is SGHNT and CDR2 is YENEEA. The CDR3 has 13 amino acids. For the CDR3, the DNA is TGTGCCGGCAGCCCGACTAGGGACAGGACGCAGTATTTT. Protein product: CAGSPTRDRTQYF.

The chain has TRBV3-1 and TRBJ2-7; the D gene is possibly TRBD2 (6 bases). The V end was cut by 3 bases, the J end by 1 base, with 10 bases between. This CDR3 region has 14 residues. CDR1 and CDR2 from the germline V gene are LGHDT and YNNKEL (reference sequence). CDR3 region: CASSQHGGSYEQYF. In DNA, the CDR3 is TGTGCCAGCAGCCAGCACGGGGGTTCCTACGAGCAGTACTTC.

The chain joins TRBV29-1 to TRBJ1-2; TRBD1 agrees at 7 bases. Germline-derived CDR1 and CDR2 are SQVTM and ANQGSEA. The trim removed 6 bases at V and 7 bases at J, leaving 5 bases unmatched. CDR3 size: 11 residues. The CDR3 loop reads CSVSRQGGYTF. CDR3 DNA: TGCAGCGTCTCCAGACAGGGTGGCTACACCTTC.

Regarding this clonotype: The CDR3 carries no conserved terminal phenylalanine or tryptophan, so it likely arises from a read error. This CDR3 is CASSPHWRGGINEQFL. The DNA for the CDR3 is TGTGCCAGCAGCCCCCACTGGCGGGGGGGCATCAATGAGCAGTTCTTG. The chain links TRBV9 to TRBJ2-1; 9 bases agree with TRBD2. The CDR3 extends over 16 amino acids. Per germline, CDR1 SGDLS and CDR2 YYNGEE. V was pared by 4 bases and J by 6 bases, with 11 bases of the junction left unmatched.

The CDR3 sequence: CASSYSGDSYEQYF. CDR3 sequence (DNA): TGTGCCAGCAGTTACTCCGGGGACTCCTACGAGCAGTACTTC. The chain links TRBV6-6 to TRBJ2-7; weak D call: TRBD2 (5 bases). CDR3 length: 14 amino acids. CDR1 is MNHNY and CDR2 is SVGAGI in the germline V gene (reference sequence). With 0 bases removed from V and 0 bases from J, the gap between germline ends came to 6 bases.

A few counts support this clonotype. The chain combines TRBV4-3 with TRBJ2-3, with 8 positions matching TRBD2. In germline, CDR1 is LGHNA, CDR2 YSLEER. The V and J ends lost 0 bases and 6 bases, in that order; junction bases with no gene match: 8. This CDR3 spans 16 amino acids. The CDR3 sequence is CASSQDMRGAADTQYF. The CDR3 DNA reads as TGCGCCAGCAGCCAAGATATGCGGGGGGCGGCGGATACGCAGTATTTT.

This clonotype was observed a few times. The chain couples TRBV20-1 to TRBJ2-5, with TRBD2 identical over 7 bases. The CDR3 runs 12 residues. V shed 5 bases and J 3 bases; nucleotides not matched to a gene: 3. The germline V gene encodes CDR1 DFQATT and CDR2 SNEGSKA (reference sequence). This CDR3 is CSASGTKETQYF. In DNA, the CDR3 is TGCAGTGCTTCCGGGACTAAAGAGACCCAGTACTTC.

This clonotype was recorded a few times. The chain links TRBV6-1 to TRBJ1-2, with 8 nucleotides matching TRBD1. The trim removed 7 bases at V and 3 bases at J, leaving 4 bases unmatched. Germline V gene sequence: CDR1 MNHNS, CDR2 SASEGT. The CDR3 runs to 13 residues. The CDR3 DNA is TGTGCCAGCAACCCGACAGGGGACTATGGCTACACCTTC. Encoded protein: CASNPTGDYGYTF.

V and J are TRBV7-2 and TRBJ2-7, with D possibly being TRBD2 (6 bases). This CDR3 comprises 15 residues. Germline V CDR1 and CDR2: SGHTA, FQGNSA. Between the trimmed V and J ends, which lost 3 bases and 4 bases, there was a span of 16 bases. CDR3 region: CASSLEPGLIYEQYF. In DNA, the CDR3 is TGTGCCAGCAGCTTGGAGCCGGGACTGATTTACGAGCAGTACTTC. Together with reference TRBV7-2 and TRBJ2-7, the CDR3 gives the full variable domain: GAGVSQSPSNKVTEKGKDVELRCDPISGHTALYWYRQSLGQGLEFLIYFQGNSAPDKSGLPSDRFSAERTGGSVSTLTIQRTQQEDSAVYLCASSLEPGLIYEQYFGPGTRLTVT.

The chain uses TRBV3-1 and TRBJ2-3; maybe TRBD1 (6 bases). V lost 5 bases to trimming and J lost 3 bases, with 12 bases between them. The length of the CDR3 is 14 residues. Germline CDR1 and CDR2: LGHDT and YNNKEL (reference sequence). The CDR3 spells CASSIQGSTDTQYF. In DNA, the CDR3 is TGTGCCAGCAGCATACAGGGTTCGACAGATACGCAGTATTTT.

This chain uses TRBV6-1 with TRBJ1-2, with D possibly being TRBD1 (5 bases). CDR1 is MNHNS, CDR2 SASEGT, per germline. V lost 3 bases to trimming and J lost 2 bases, with 13 bases between them. This CDR3 is 15 amino acids long. CDR3 in amino acids: CASSDLWGINYGYTF. Here the CDR3 DNA reads TGTGCCAGCAGTGACCTTTGGGGCATCAACTATGGCTACACCTTC.

The genes are TRBV12-5 and TRBJ2-3; TRBD1 agrees at 9 bases. Germline loops: CDR1 LGHNT, CDR2 FRNRAP. V trimming: 4 bases; J trimming: 5 bases; junction bases outside the gene matches: 4. This CDR3 spans 14 amino acids. This chain's CDR3 is CASGYRGHGDTQYF. The CDR3 DNA is TGTGCTAGTGGTTACAGGGGGCATGGAGATACGCAGTATTTT.

In this sample, this clonotype turned up a few times. The chain carries TRBV29-1 and TRBJ2-3; 9 nucleotides line up with TRBD1. Germline CDR1 reads SQVTM; CDR2 reads ANQGSEA. V was pared by 6 bases and J by 5 bases, with 6 bases of the junction left unmatched. This CDR3 comprises 13 residues. The CDR3: CSVAQGAGDTQYF. For the CDR3, the DNA is TGCAGCGTCGCACAGGGGGCTGGAGATACGCAGTATTTT.

This chain connects TRBV7-2 to TRBJ1-2; maybe TRBD1 (6 bases). The CDR3 covers 18 residues. V was clipped by 0 bases and J by 2 bases, with 19 bases between them. Germline lookup yields CDR1 SGHTA and CDR2 FQGNSA. CDR3 in DNA: TGTGCCAGCAGCTTAGCCGTCCTCACAGGGACCAAGAACTATGGCTACACCTTC. Its protein product is CASSLAVLTGTKNYGYTF.

This clonotype has just a few counts. The rearrangement uses TRBV9 and TRBJ1-6, with 9 nucleotides matching TRBD1. J gave up 10 bases and V 3 bases, and 8 bases lay outside the gene matches. The length of the CDR3 is 15 residues. CDR1 and CDR2 (germline): SGDLS, YYNGEE. CDR3 in amino acids: CASSAAGTGNSPLHF. DNA for the CDR3: TGTGCCAGCAGCGCCGCCGGGACAGGGAACTCACCCCTCCACTTT. Using reference TRBV9 and TRBJ1-6 for the parts outside the CDR3, the full variable domain is DSGVTQTPKHLITATGQRVTLRCSPRSGDLSVYWYQQSLDQGLQFLIQYYNGEERAKGNILERFSAQQFPDLHSELNLSSLELGDSALYFCASSAAGTGNSPLHFGNGTRLTVT.

This clonotype was observed many times. CDR3: CAISDTPPSYEQYF. The CDR3 DNA sequence: TGTGCCATCAGTGACACGCCGCCCTCCTACGAGCAGTACTTC. This chain connects TRBV10-3 to TRBJ2-7, with D unresolved. Germline-derived CDR1 and CDR2 are ENHRY and SYGVKD. The CDR3 has 14 residues. Trimming took off 3 bases at V and 0 bases at J, with 9 bases between the two ends.